Below are 24 T cell receptor beta chains sequenced from a single sample in a study of T cells in Graves' hyperthyroidism and ophthalmopathy. Amplification yielded TCR beta CDR3 regions, with RNA transcripts as the source. HTBI primers were used for first-round RT-PCR of the TCR CDR3. TCRdb analysed the multiplex PCR reads with MiXCR anew, one entry per CDR3 protein. The top ten clones hold roughly 14% of a sample with around 450,000 distinct CDR3 sequences, around 14% of them seen once. Sequencing input: blood. The receptors shown here come from a woman younger than 35 with Graves' hyperthyroidism.

This clonotype was counted ten times or more. V is TRBV20-1 and J is TRBJ2-7; 7 nucleotides agree with TRBD2. The CDR3 has 16 residues. In germline, CDR1 is DFQATT, CDR2 SNEGSKA (reference sequence). Germline trimming cut 1 base from V and 1 base from J; bases unmatched to any gene: 10. CDR3 sequence: CSARVSLARGSYEQYF. Written as DNA, the CDR3 is TGCAGTGCTAGAGTATCCCTAGCGCGGGGGTCCTACGAGCAGTACTTC.

The rearrangement joins TRBV10-3 to TRBJ1-1; D not certain. The CDR3 is 13 amino acids. The V end lost 11 bases, the J end lost 1 base, and 14 bases lay between the germline ends. Germline CDR1 ENHRY, CDR2 SYGVKD. Written as DNA, the CDR3 is TGTGCCGTTAAGTTCGGCTCGAACACTGAAGCTTTCTTT. As protein: CAVKFGSNTEAFF.

About this clonotype itself: A clone one base away is much larger, so this may be a read error. The chain couples TRBV3-1 to TRBJ1-2; TRBD1 might be the D (5 bases). In germline, CDR1 is LGHDT, CDR2 YNNKEL (reference sequence). CDR3 length: 14 amino acids. The V end was cut by 1 base, the J end by 12 bases, with 18 bases between. CDR3 sequence reads: CASSQGGGIRGHTF. The CDR3 DNA is TGTGCCAGCAGCCAAGGGGGGGGAATTCGGGGCCACACCTTC.

This clonotype was recorded many times. The chain joins TRBV15 to TRBJ2-1; D possibly corresponds to TRBD2 (7 bases). The CDR3 spans 17 residues. Germline V gives CDR1 LNHNV, CDR2 YYDKDF (reference sequence). V gave up 0 bases and J gave up 5 bases, with 17 bases separating them. CDR3 nucleotides: TGTGCCACCAGCAGAGATAAGAGGGGGGGGCTTCACAATGAGCAGTTCTTC. Translation: CATSRDKRGGLHNEQFF.

The chain joins TRBV7-2 to TRBJ1-1; no clear D gene. The germline gives CDR1 SGHTA, CDR2 FQGNSA. The CDR3 spans 14 residues. V was cut by 5 bases and J by 1 base, with 11 bases left in between. CDR3 loop: CASSHRTANTEAFF. The DNA for the CDR3 is TGTGCCAGCAGCCATCGGACCGCGAACACTGAAGCTTTCTTT.

Points on this clonotype: The junction departs from the called germline gene at one end, perhaps through a read error. This chain links TRBV28 with TRBJ2-7; D is perhaps TRBD2 (5 bases). This CDR3 has 13 amino acids. Germline CDR1 is MDHEN and CDR2 is SYDVKM. In nucleotides, the CDR3 is TGTGCCGGCAGTCCAGGACGGACTTACGAGCAGTACTTC. Its translation is CAGSPGRTYEQYF.

There are many counts of this clonotype. The chain links TRBV6-5 to TRBJ1-2; D might be TRBD1 (6 bases). V lost 0 bases and J lost 4, with 21 bases in between. The CDR3 runs 18 residues. The germline V gene encodes CDR1 MNHEY and CDR2 SVGAGI. The CDR3 is CASSYSTGIGTSSYGYTF. In DNA, the CDR3 is TGTGCCAGCAGTTACTCGACGGGAATAGGGACAAGCTCCTATGGCTACACCTTC.

The chain links TRBV11-2 to TRBJ2-5, with TRBD1 matching over 7 bases. Germline V CDR1 and CDR2: SGHAT, FQNNGV. J gave up 2 bases and V 5 bases, and 8 bases lay outside the gene matches. The CDR3 totals 15 residues. The DNA of the CDR3 is TGTGCCAGCAGCCAATATGGACAGGTACAAGAGACCCAGTACTTC. Its protein product is CASSQYGQVQETQYF.

In its sample, this clonotype was seen many times. The chain joins TRBV5-5 to TRBJ2-5; 7 bases map to TRBD2. The V gene end was trimmed by 4 bases and the J gene end by 5 bases; junction bases not matched to a gene: 8. This CDR3 contains 14 residues. CDR1 is SGHKS and CDR2 is YYEKEE in the germline V gene (reference sequence). In DNA form, the CDR3 reads TGTGCCAGCAGCCAGCGGGGAGGGCGGGAGACCCAGTACTTC. Amino acids: CASSQRGGRETQYF.

This clonotype has ten or more counts. V is TRBV3-1 and J is TRBJ2-2, with D uncertain. Per the germline V gene, CDR1 is LGHDT and CDR2 is YNNKEL (reference sequence). The CDR3 is 14 amino acids. V lost 1 base and J lost 0, with 3 bases in between. This chain's CDR3 is CASSQGTNTGELFF. In DNA form, the CDR3 reads TGTGCCAGCAGCCAAGGCACGAACACCGGGGAGCTGTTTTTT. Looking up the rest from reference TRBV3-1 and TRBJ2-2 gives the full variable domain: DTAVSQTPKYLVTQMGNDKSIKCEQNLGHDTMYWYKQDSKKFLKIMFSYNNKELIINETVPNRFSPKSPDKAHLNLHINSLELGDSAVYFCASSQGTNTGELFFGEGSRLTVL.

This clonotype was counted ten times or more. The rearrangement links TRBV6-5 to TRBJ1-2, with D unresolved. Per the germline V gene, CDR1 is MNHEY and CDR2 is SVGAGI. This CDR3 comprises 14 residues. V was cut by 0 bases and J by 2 bases, with 7 bases left in between. The CDR3 spells CASSYSRRNYGYTF. DNA of the CDR3: TGTGCCAGCAGTTACTCTCGGCGGAACTATGGCTACACCTTC.

The chain carries TRBV7-2 and TRBJ1-2, with TRBD1 as a possible D gene (6 bases). The CDR3 has 13 residues. V lost 5 bases to trimming and J lost 5 bases, with 12 bases between them. Germline loops: CDR1 SGHTA, CDR2 FQGNSA. Here the CDR3 DNA reads TGTGCCAGCAGCCACAGGGTGGAATATGGCTACACCTTC. As protein: CASSHRVEYGYTF. Based on the CDR3 plus reference TRBV7-2 and TRBJ1-2, the full variable domain is GAGVSQSPSNKVTEKGKDVELRCDPISGHTALYWYRQSLGQGLEFLIYFQGNSAPDKSGLPSDRFSAERTGGSVSTLTIQRTQQEDSAVYLCASSHRVEYGYTFGSGTRLTVV.

This rearrangement joins TRBV28 to TRBJ2-3; D is undetermined. V lost 7 bases to trimming and J lost 6 bases, with 8 bases between them. Germline V lookup: CDR1 MDHEN, CDR2 SYDVKM. The CDR3 totals 11 residues. The CDR3 DNA follows: TGTGCCAGCACCGTCCGGGATACGCAGTATTTT. This encodes CASTVRDTQYF.

This clonotype was observed at least ten times. The chain employs TRBV6-5 and TRBJ1-1, with D perhaps TRBD1 (5 bases). The germline V gene has CDR1 MNHEY and CDR2 SVGAGI. Trimming left V 2 bases short and J 3 bases short, with 13 bases between. The CDR3 has 15 residues. CDR3 sequence: CASSYKGRSYTEAFF. In DNA form, the CDR3 reads TGTGCCAGCAGTTACAAGGGGCGGTCGTACACTGAAGCTTTCTTT.

The J gene is TRBJ2-3, the V gene TRBV6-1, with D maybe TRBD2 (6 bases). V was pared by 4 bases and J by 4 bases, with 12 bases between. CDR1 is MNHNS and CDR2 is SASEGT in the germline V gene. CDR3 length: 14 residues. The CDR3 region has the DNA TGTGCCAGCAGTGTAGGAGGCGGGGCAGATACGCAGTATTTT. Translated, it gives CASSVGGGADTQYF.

This clonotype was seen repeatedly, ten times or more. CDR3 bases: TGTGCCAGCAGTCCCACAGGGAATAGCAATCAGCCCCAGCATTTT. Translating it yields CASSPTGNSNQPQHF. This chain joins TRBV6-1 and TRBJ1-5; D is possibly TRBD1 (6 bases). CDR1 is MNHNS, CDR2 SASEGT, per germline. The V and J ends lost 5 bases and 0 bases respectively, with 11 bases between them. This CDR3 has 15 residues.

This clonotype was counted many times. The chain joins TRBV2 to TRBJ2-7; D unclear. Trimming took 3 bases from V and 6 from J, leaving 12 bases between them. This CDR3 is 13 amino acids long. Germline lookup yields CDR1 SNHLY and CDR2 FYNNEI. In nucleotides, the CDR3 is TGTGCCAGCAGTGATGTGGGCTCCGTCGAGCAGTACTTC. This translates into CASSDVGSVEQYF.

The rearrangement links TRBV7-4 to TRBJ1-5; D is uncertain. The CDR3 covers 9 residues. Germline V CDR1 and CDR2: SGHVT, SQSDAQ. CDR3 protein: CARNQPQHF. In DNA, the CDR3 is TGTGCACGCAATCAGCCCCAGCATTTT.

This clonotype occurred once. The chain links TRBV11-2 to TRBJ2-7; 8 nucleotides align to TRBD1. The germline gives CDR1 SGHAT, CDR2 FQNNGV. There are 15 residues in the CDR3. Trimming took 4 bases from V and 7 from J; bases not matched to a gene: 12. The CDR3, as DNA: TGTGCCAGCAGCTCACCGGGACAGGAGGCTCGGGAGCAGTACGTC. As protein: CASSSPGQEAREQYV.

This clonotype was counted many times. The chain employs TRBV2 and TRBJ2-1; D unresolved. The ends were cut back, 1 base at V and 10 bases at J, with 11 bases in the middle. Germline V gene data show CDR1 as SNHLY and CDR2 as FYNNEI. This CDR3 is 13 amino acids long. The CDR3 DNA sequence: TGTGCCAGCAGTGAAGAAAAGGCCGGGGAGCAGTTCTTC. This gives the protein CASSEEKAGEQFF.

This clonotype was recorded at least ten times. The CDR3 protein is CASSGDPRYEQYF. The CDR3 DNA is TGTGCCAGCAGTGGCGACCCACGCTACGAGCAGTACTTC. The gene calls are TRBV2 and TRBJ2-7; D not resolved. V was shortened by 4 bases and J by 3 bases, with 10 bases between the two germline ends. Per the germline V gene, CDR1 is SNHLY and CDR2 is FYNNEI. The CDR3 contains 13 residues. Looking up the rest from reference TRBV2 and TRBJ2-7 gives the full variable domain: EPEVTQTPSHQVTQMGQEVILRCVPISNHLYFYWYRQILGQKVEFLVSFYNNEISEKSEIFDDQFSVERPDGSNFTLKIRSTKLEDSAMYFCASSGDPRYEQYFGPGTRLTVT.

This clonotype was counted ten times or more. The chain has TRBV20-1 and TRBJ1-6, with TRBD1 matching over 7 bases. Looked up from germline, CDR1 is DFQATT and CDR2 is SNEGSKA (reference sequence). This CDR3 is 15 amino acids long. Trimming removed 7 bases from V and 0 bases from J; junction bases left unmatched: 6. CDR3 nucleotides: TGCAGTGTAAGGGGGCAAAGCTCCTATAATTCACCCCTCCACTTT. Residues: CSVRGQSSYNSPLHF.

This clonotype was seen ten or more times. The V call is TRBV28, the J call TRBJ1-5; 7 bases are shared with TRBD1. V lost 4 bases to trimming and J lost 0 bases; unmatched junction nucleotides: 6. The CDR3 is made up of 16 amino acids. The V gene's germline CDR1 is MDHEN and CDR2 SYDVKM. The CDR3: CASSYPGTASNQPQHF. CDR3 DNA sequence: TGTGCCAGCAGTTACCCCGGGACAGCTAGCAATCAGCCCCAGCATTTT.

There are a few counts of this clonotype. One end of the junction does not line up with germline, which may come from a read error. The rearrangement joins TRBV6-1 to TRBJ2-7; a possible D gene is TRBD1 (5 bases). CDR3 length: 13 residues. Looked up from germline, CDR1 is MNHNS and CDR2 is SASEGT. The CDR3 region has the DNA TGTGCCAGCAGGCAGACAGTGGAGTACGAGCAGCACTTC. Translating it yields CASRQTVEYEQHF.